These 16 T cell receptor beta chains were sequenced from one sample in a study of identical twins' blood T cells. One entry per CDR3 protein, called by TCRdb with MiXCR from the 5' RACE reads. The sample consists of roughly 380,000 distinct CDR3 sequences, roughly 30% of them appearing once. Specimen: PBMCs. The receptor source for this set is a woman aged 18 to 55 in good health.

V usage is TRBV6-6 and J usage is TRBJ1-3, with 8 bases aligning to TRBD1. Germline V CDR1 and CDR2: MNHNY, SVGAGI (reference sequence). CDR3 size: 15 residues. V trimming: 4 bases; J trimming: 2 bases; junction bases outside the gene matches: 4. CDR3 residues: CASSSTGVAGNTIYF. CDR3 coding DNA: TGTGCCAGCAGTTCGACAGGGGTTGCTGGAAACACCATATATTTT.

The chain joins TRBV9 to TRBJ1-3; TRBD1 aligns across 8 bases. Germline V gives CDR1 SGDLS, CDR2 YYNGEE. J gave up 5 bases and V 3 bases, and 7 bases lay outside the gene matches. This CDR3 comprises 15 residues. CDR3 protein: CASSGQGSRRNTIYF. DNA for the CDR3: TGTGCCAGCAGCGGACAGGGGTCACGGAGAAACACCATATATTTT.

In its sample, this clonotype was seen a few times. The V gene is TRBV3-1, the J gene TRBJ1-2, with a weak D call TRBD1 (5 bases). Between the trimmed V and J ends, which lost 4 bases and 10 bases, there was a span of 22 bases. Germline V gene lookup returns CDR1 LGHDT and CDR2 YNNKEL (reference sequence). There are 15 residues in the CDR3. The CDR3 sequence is CASSPRGLAGNDYTF. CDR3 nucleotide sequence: TGTGCCAGCAGCCCCCGGGGCCTCGCGGGTAACGACTACACCTTC.

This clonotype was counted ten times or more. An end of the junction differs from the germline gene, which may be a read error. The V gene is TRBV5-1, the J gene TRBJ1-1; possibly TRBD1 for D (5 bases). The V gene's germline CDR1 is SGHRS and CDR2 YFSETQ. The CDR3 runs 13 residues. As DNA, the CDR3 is TGTGCCAGCAGCTTCACAGGGAACACTGAAGCTTTCTTT. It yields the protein CASSFTGNTEAFF.

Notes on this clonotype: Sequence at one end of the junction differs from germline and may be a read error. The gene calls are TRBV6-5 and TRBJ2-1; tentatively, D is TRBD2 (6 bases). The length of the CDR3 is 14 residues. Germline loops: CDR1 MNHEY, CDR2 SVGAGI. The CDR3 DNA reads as TGTGCCAGCAGTTCCCCGGGACTCCTCAATGAGCAGGTCTTC. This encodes CASSSPGLLNEQVF.

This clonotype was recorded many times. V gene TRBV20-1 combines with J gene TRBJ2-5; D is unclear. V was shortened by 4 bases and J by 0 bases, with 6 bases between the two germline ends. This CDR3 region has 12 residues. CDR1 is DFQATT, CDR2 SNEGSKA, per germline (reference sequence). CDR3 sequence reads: CSANWYQETQYF. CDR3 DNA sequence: TGCAGTGCTAATTGGTACCAAGAGACCCAGTACTTC.

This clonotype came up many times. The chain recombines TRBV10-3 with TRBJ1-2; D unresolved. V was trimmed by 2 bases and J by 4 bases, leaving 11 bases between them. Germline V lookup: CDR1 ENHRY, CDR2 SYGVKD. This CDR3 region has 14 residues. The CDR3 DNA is TGTGCCATCAGTGAGGTCGGAGGGAGCTATGGCTACACCTTC. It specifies CAISEVGGSYGYTF.

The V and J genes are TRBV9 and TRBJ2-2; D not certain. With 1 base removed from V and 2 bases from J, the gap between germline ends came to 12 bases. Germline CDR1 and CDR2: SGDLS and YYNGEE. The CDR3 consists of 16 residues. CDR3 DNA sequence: TGTGCCAGCAGCGTATTGGCCACATTAAACACCGGGGAGCTGTTTTTT. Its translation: CASSVLATLNTGELFF.

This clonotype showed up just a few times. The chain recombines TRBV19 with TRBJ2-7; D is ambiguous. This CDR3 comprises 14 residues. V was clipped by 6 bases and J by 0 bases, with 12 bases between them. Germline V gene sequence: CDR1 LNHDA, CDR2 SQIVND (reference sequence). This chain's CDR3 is CASSFGPISYEQYF. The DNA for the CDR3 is TGTGCCAGTAGCTTCGGACCTATCTCCTACGAGCAGTACTTC.

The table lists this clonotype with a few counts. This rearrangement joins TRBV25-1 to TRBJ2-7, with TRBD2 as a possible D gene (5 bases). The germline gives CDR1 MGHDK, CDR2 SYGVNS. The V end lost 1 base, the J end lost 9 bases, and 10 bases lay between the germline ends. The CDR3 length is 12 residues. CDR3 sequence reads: CASSESRRRQYF. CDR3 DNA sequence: TGTGCCAGCAGTGAATCGAGGAGGAGGCAGTACTTC.

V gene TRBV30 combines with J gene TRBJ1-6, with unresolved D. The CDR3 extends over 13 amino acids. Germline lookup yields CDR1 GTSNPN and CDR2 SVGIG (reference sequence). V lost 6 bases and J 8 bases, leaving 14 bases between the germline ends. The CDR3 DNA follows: TGTGCCTGCTCTTTGGGTGCCCATTCACCCCTCCACTTT. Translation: CACSLGAHSPLHF.

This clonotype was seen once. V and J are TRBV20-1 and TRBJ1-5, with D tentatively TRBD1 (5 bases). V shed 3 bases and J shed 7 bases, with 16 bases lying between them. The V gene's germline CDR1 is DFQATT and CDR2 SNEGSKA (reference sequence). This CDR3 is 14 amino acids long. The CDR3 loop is CSASSGGPNQPQHF. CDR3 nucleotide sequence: TGCAGTGCTAGTAGTGGGGGTCCAAACCAGCCCCAGCATTTT.

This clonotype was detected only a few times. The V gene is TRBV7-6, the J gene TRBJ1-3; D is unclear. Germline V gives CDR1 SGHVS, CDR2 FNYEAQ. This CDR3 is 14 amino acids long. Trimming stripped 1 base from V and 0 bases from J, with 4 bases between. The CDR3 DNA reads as TGTGCCAGCAGCTTAGGACCCTCTGGAAACACCATATATTTT. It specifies CASSLGPSGNTIYF. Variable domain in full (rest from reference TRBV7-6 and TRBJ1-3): GAGVSQSPRYKVTKRGQDVALRCDPISGHVSLYWYRQALGQGPEFLTYFNYEAQQDKSGLPNDRFSAERPEGSISTLTIQRTEQRDSAMYRCASSLGPSGNTIYFGEGSWLTVV.

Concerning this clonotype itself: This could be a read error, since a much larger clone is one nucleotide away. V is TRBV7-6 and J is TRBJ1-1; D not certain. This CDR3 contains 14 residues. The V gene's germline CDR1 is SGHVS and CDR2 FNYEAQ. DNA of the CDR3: TGTACCAGCAGCTTAAGTGGGAGGGACACTGAAGCTTTCTTT. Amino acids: CTSSLSGRDTEAFF. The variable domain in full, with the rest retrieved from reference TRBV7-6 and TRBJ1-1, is GAGVSQSPRYKVTKRGQDVALRCDPISGHVSLYWYRQALGQGPEFLTYFNYEAQQDKSGLPNDRFSAERPEGSISTLTIQRTEQRDSAMYRCTSSLSGRDTEAFFGQGTRLTVV.

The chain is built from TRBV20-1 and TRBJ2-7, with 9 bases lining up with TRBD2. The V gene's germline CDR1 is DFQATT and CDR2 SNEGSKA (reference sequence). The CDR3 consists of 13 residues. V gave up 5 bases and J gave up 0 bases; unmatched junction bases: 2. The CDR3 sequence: CSAYSGSSYEQYF. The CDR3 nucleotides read TGCAGTGCTTATAGCGGGAGCTCCTACGAGCAGTACTTC.

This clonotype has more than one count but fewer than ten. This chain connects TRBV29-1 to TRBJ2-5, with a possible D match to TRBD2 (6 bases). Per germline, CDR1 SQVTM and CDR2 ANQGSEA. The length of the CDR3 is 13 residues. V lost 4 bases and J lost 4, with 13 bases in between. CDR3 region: CSVAGVSLETQYF. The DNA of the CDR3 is TGCAGCGTTGCGGGGGTCTCTTTAGAGACCCAGTACTTC.